This TCR beta chain came from a study of vaccination and CD4 T cells after COVID-19. In the case of this clonotype: Its antigen is still unknown.

Cultured CD4+ T-cell DNA underwent Oncomine TCR Beta short-read sequencing. MiXCR, run by TCRdb on the PCR reads, gives a single entry per CDR3 protein. Among around 11,000 distinct CDR3 sequences, roughly 59% were seen once, and the ten largest hold more than 15%. Regarding treatment: roughly ten-day PBMC culture with coronavirus spike peptide pools or control peptides (ViraFEST assay). There are 13 residues in the CDR3. The V end lost 4 bases, the J end lost 6 bases, and 10 bases lay between the germline ends. In germline, CDR1 is SGHNT, CDR2 YENEEA. This receptor was taken from a human donor who had recovered from COVID-19. The rearrangement joins TRBV11-3 to TRBJ1-5; no clear D gene. The sequenced sample consisted of CD4+ T cells from blood, cultured in vitro. The CDR3: CASSSRWGQPQHF. CDR3 in DNA: TGTGCCAGCAGCTCAAGGTGGGGTCAGCCCCAGCATTTT.